In its sample, the clone carrying this T cell receptor (beta chain) was seen once. V gave up 8 bases and J gave up 4 bases, with 8 bases separating them. The CDR3 totals 12 residues. CDR1 and CDR2 from the germline V gene are MDHEN and SYDVKM. TCRdb independently ran MiXCR on the 5' RACE reads; one entry per CDR3 protein. The sample includes 420,000 or so distinct CDR3 sequences, less than 20% seen only once; the top ten take 9.5% to 15%. This sample is part of a study of identical twins. The clonotype comes from a man between 45 and 60 years old in good health. Sequenced material: naive T cells sorted from blood. The chain combines TRBV28 with TRBJ2-2, with D possibly matching TRBD2 (6 bases). The CDR3 DNA is TGTGCCAGCGGACTATCCACCGGGGAGCTGTTTTTT. Translated: CASGLSTGELFF.